This TCR beta chain emerged from a study of blood T cell repertoires in COVID-19. Study information: Nucleic acid was either cDNA or gDNA, and it came from T cells, B-cell-depleted T cells, or PBMCs.

The CDR3 is 11 amino acids. V gave up 7 bases and J gave up 4 bases, with 7 bases separating them. In germline, CDR1 is MNHEY, CDR2 SVGAGI. Sequencing used immunoSEQ multiplex PCR; TCRdb keeps in-frame clones, though not all of them. The data hold 160,000 or so clones, with approximately 90% observed a single time. The clonotype originates from a woman in her forties or fifties who had recovered from COVID-19. Sequenced: PBMCs or T cells enriched from blood (not recorded which). The chain uses TRBV6-5 and TRBJ1-1; D call uncertain. The CDR3 is CASNGGTEAFF. CDR3 bases: TGTGCCAGCAACGGCGGCACTGAAGCTTTCTTT.